This T cell receptor beta chain comes out of a study of shared clonotypes between healthy human individuals. The method was immunoSEQ multiplex PCR; TCRdb's version includes in-frame clones alone and lacks a portion of them. The sample yields 1,500,000 or so clones, approximately 98.5% seen once. Among the donors, all were Caucasian adults who lived in Nashville, Tennessee. Splitting of CD4+ cells produced CD45RA+ naive and CD45RA-negative memory subsets. V lost 5 bases and J lost 8, with 14 bases in between. Per germline, CDR1 SGHNT and CDR2 YENEEA. The CDR3 totals 13 residues. The count of this clone is one.

The gene calls are TRBV11-3 and TRBJ2-3, with D perhaps TRBD1 (5 bases). Sequencing was carried out using naive CD4+ T cells sorted from blood. Subset indicated: CD45RA+ positively selected. The sequence derives from a man between 25 and 39 years old in good health. This CDR3 reads CASSHLGQGTQYF. In nucleotides, the CDR3 is TGTGCCAGCAGCCATTTAGGCCAGGGTACGCAGTATTTT.